This entry features one T cell receptor beta chain sequence. The table lists this clone with a few counts. There is no known antigen for this receptor. Base qualities are not recorded, but no much larger clone differs from it by a single base. Other DNA variants within this sample encode the same CDR3. From the cysteine through the phenylalanine, the CDR3 covers 14 amino acids. Only the CDR3 part of the read is kept: 42 bases, read in frame from the first base. Trimming costs V 0 bases and J 0 bases, and their ends lie 4 bases apart. CDR1 and CDR2 were assigned from the germline V gene as SGDLS and YYNGEE. Explained via the paper, the time point label denotes: pretherapy, before neoadjuvant immune checkpoint inhibitors. Samples were obtained from the phase 2 randomized NEOSTAR trial, in which neoadjuvant nivolumab or nivolumab plus ipilimumab followed by surgery was tested in operable NSCLC. This specimen belongs to a study of neoadjuvant nivolumab and ipilimumab in lung cancer (dated by TCRdb to the early 2020s). As for the study more broadly: Intravenous nivolumab was dosed at 3 mg/kg on days 1, 15 and 29, and in the combination arm ipilimumab 1 mg/kg was added on day 1 only. The major pathologic response (MPR) rate in the intention-to-treat population in each study arm was designated as the primary trial endpoint. A total of 44 patients with operable NSCLC were treated in the trial, with about 23 randomized to nivolumab monotherapy and 21 randomized to nivolumab plus ipilimumab. TCR repertoires in pretherapy (baseline) peripheral blood were compared with TCR repertoires in tumors resected at surgery after neoadjuvant immune checkpoint blockade. Matched pretherapy and resected tumor pairs were analyzed for seven patients: four treated with nivolumab and three with nivolumab plus ipilimumab.

The full study reports these points: Compared with tumor-adjacent uninvolved lung, resected tumors had greater TCR richness and clonality, and increases showed up in more of the dual-therapy-treated tumors. From pretherapy to surgery, tumor T-cell richness and clonality went up in three of three dual-therapy tumors, versus only two of four nivolumab-treated tumors. A small number of samples underwent TCR sequencing. Richness in tumors resected after neoadjuvant therapy showed a positive correlation with pretherapy blood TCR richness (Spearman R ≈ 0.78). No significant correlation was found between TCR clonality and pathologic tumor regression, and only a single major-pathologic-response sample was available for the analysis of TCR clonality versus pathologic tumor regression.

The method behind the library was the immunoSEQ multiplex PCR assay. The authors' pipeline ran thus. Repertoires were summarized in terms of richness and clonality, and significantly expanded and contracted clones between pre- and post-therapy samples were identified. This immuneACCESS table, as held by TCRdb, lists in-frame sequences with V and J called but not all clones. Of the missing ones, under half trace to an unresolved V gene in checked studies; the others have no known cause. Clone size and V and J calls were adopted from that table, with D and trimming inferred from the DNA. The sample includes approximately 26,000 clones, with around 80% observed a single time. Roughly 6.1% of the sample comes from the top ten.

The sequence links TRBV9 to TRBJ1-5; there is no confident call for the D gene. Sequenced here: peripheral blood, sampled before neoadjuvant nivolumab, alone or with ipilimumab. The origin of this receptor is an adult with non-small cell lung cancer. The nucleotide sequence reads TGTGCCAGCAGCGTAGACGGTAGCAATCAGCCCCAGCATTTT. Its translation reads: CASSVDGSNQPQHF.